A selection of T cell receptor beta chains follows, all from one sample in a study of T-cell reconstitution after alpha-beta-depleted transplantation in children. Each CDR3 protein gets one entry after TCRdb re-called the PCR reads with MiXCR. Among approximately 300,000 distinct CDR3 sequences, roughly 9.1% were seen once, and the ten largest hold less than 8%. Sequencing used PBMCs, obtained before TCRalphabeta/CD19-depleted stem cell transplant. The receptors were sampled from a boy under two years old with acute myeloid leukemia, due to receive a stem cell transplant. The CDR3 runs from the conserved cysteine through the conserved F or W. Fields, in order: V gene, J gene, clone size, D gene, CDR3 protein, CDR3 DNA. A D gene is named only where the DNA matches it firmly. Rows give clone size only sometimes, using once, few, many, or a class for an expanded clone.

V: TRBV7-1
J: TRBJ2-7
size: .
D: TRBD1
CDR3: CASSSTIPTGGLTYEQYF
DNA: TGTGCCAGCAGCTCCACAATACCGACAGGGGGCCTGACCTACGAGCAGTACTTC

V: TRBV12-3/TRBV12-4
J: TRBJ2-1
size: many
D: TRBD2
CDR3: CASSSLAGGFYNEQFF
DNA: TGTGCCAGCAGTTCGCTAGCGGGGGGTTTCTACAATGAGCAGTTCTTC

V: TRBV20-1
J: TRBJ2-5
size: many
D: .
CDR3: CSADEAVQETQYF
DNA: TGCAGTGCTGACGAGGCCGTTCAAGAGACCCAGTACTTC

V: TRBV28
J: TRBJ1-4
size: .
D: .
CDR3: CASSSEGIRPDGEKLFF
DNA: TGTGCCAGCAGTTCGGAGGGCATTAGACCCGATGGGGAAAAACTGTTTTTT

V: TRBV20-1
J: TRBJ1-2
size: few
D: .
CDR3: CSARVNGRDGYTF
DNA: TGCAGTGCTAGAGTTAACGGCAGGGACGGCTACACCTTC

V: TRBV20-1
J: TRBJ2-5
size: many
D: .
CDR3: CSANRGSETQYF
DNA: TGCAGTGCCAACCGGGGATCAGAGACCCAGTACTTC

V: TRBV28
J: TRBJ1-1
size: many
D: .
CDR3: CASSSHGPPPEAFF
DNA: TGTGCCAGCAGTTCCCATGGGCCCCCCCCTGAAGCTTTCTTT

V: TRBV29-1
J: TRBJ2-7
size: many
D: .
CDR3: CSVYKGSFRGAYEQYF
DNA: TGCAGCGTTTACAAGGGGAGCTTCCGAGGCGCCTACGAGCAGTACTTC

V: TRBV29-1
J: TRBJ2-7
size: .
D: .
CDR3: CSVGRGRYEQYF
DNA: TGCAGCGTTGGAAGGGGCAGGTACGAGCAGTACTTC

V: TRBV6-5
J: TRBJ2-1
size: many
D: .
CDR3: CASSYLGWQFF
DNA: TGTGCCAGCAGTTACCTGGGTTGGCAGTTCTTC

V: TRBV6-1
J: TRBJ2-3
size: .
D: TRBD2
CDR3: CASTRTRTDTQYF
DNA: TGTGCCAGCACCAGGACTAGAACCGATACGCAGTATTTT

V: TRBV29-1
J: TRBJ2-5
size: .
D: TRBD2
CDR3: CSVTPGGWGETQYF
DNA: TGCAGCGTGACCCCGGGGGGGTGGGGAGAGACCCAGTACTTC

V: TRBV20-1
J: TRBJ2-2
size: few
D: .
CDR3: CSATSEGGPGELFF
DNA: TGCAGTGCCACAAGCGAAGGGGGACCCGGGGAGCTGTTTTTT

V: TRBV29-1
J: TRBJ1-1
size: many
D: TRBD1
CDR3: CSAWTGSMNTEAFF
DNA: TGCAGCGCCTGGACAGGCTCTATGAACACTGAAGCTTTCTTT

V: TRBV6-5
J: TRBJ2-7
size: .
D: TRBD1
CDR3: CASSYARQGSYEQYF
DNA: TGTGCCAGCAGTTACGCAAGACAGGGGTCCTACGAGCAGTACTTC

V: TRBV7-9
J: TRBJ2-1
size: .
D: .
CDR3: CASSLAGREQFF
DNA: TGTGCCAGCAGCTTAGCTGGCAGGGAGCAGTTCTTC

V: TRBV6-5
J: TRBJ2-7
size: few
D: .
CDR3: CASSYSGGVSYEQYF
DNA: TGTGCCAGCAGTTACTCGGGGGGAGTAAGCTACGAGCAGTACTTC

V: TRBV15
J: TRBJ2-1
size: many
D: .
CDR3: CATSTTPSSYNEQFF
DNA: TGTGCCACCAGCACAACACCAAGCTCCTACAATGAGCAGTTCTTC

V: TRBV28
J: TRBJ2-7
size: many
D: .
CDR3: CASSGHRNPYEQYF
DNA: TGTGCCAGCAGTGGTCACCGTAACCCCTACGAGCAGTACTTC

V: TRBV12-3/TRBV12-4
J: TRBJ2-2
size: many
D: .
CDR3: CASSLIPGRRNTGELFF
DNA: TGTGCCAGCAGTTTAATTCCGGGGCGCAGGAACACCGGGGAGCTGTTTTTT

V: TRBV11-2
J: TRBJ2-6
size: few
D: .
CDR3: CASSLLLGLYSGANVLTF
DNA: TGTGCCAGCAGCTTACTACTAGGACTCTACTCTGGGGCCAACGTCCTGACTTTC

V: TRBV7-8
J: TRBJ1-4
size: .
D: TRBD1
CDR3: CASSSLPGTGGGKLFF
DNA: TGTGCCAGCAGCTCCCTTCCCGGGACAGGGGGAGGAAAACTGTTTTTT

V: TRBV12-3/TRBV12-4
J: TRBJ2-7
size: few
D: .
CDR3: CASSLKGLTYEQYF
DNA: TGTGCCAGCAGTTTAAAGGGACTCACCTACGAGCAGTACTTC

V: TRBV28
J: TRBJ2-5
size: few
D: TRBD2
CDR3: CASSLYPPLRGSQETQYF
DNA: TGTGCCAGCAGTTTATACCCCCCCTTGCGGGGGAGTCAAGAGACCCAGTACTTC

V: TRBV28
J: TRBJ1-5
size: many
D: .
CDR3: CASSKIVGDTDQPQHF
DNA: TGTGCCAGCAGCAAAATTGTAGGGGACACGGATCAGCCCCAGCATTTT

V: TRBV6-1
J: TRBJ2-5
size: many
D: .
CDR3: CASKRGSRRETQYF
DNA: TGTGCCAGCAAAAGGGGGTCTCGGCGGGAGACCCAGTACTTC

V: TRBV4-2
J: TRBJ2-1
size: many
D: .
CDR3: CASSQDPRGAGGIPYNEQFF
DNA: TGTGCCAGCAGCCAAGATCCCCGCGGGGCCGGGGGTATCCCCTACAATGAGCAGTTCTTC

V: TRBV20-1
J: TRBJ1-1
size: many
D: TRBD1
CDR3: CSAPTGGDTEAFF
DNA: TGCAGTGCACCGACAGGGGGCGACACTGAAGCTTTCTTT

V: TRBV7-9
J: TRBJ2-7
size: many
D: .
CDR3: CASSSRDSYEQYF
DNA: TGTGCCAGCAGCTCCAGGGATAGCTACGAGCAGTACTTC

V: TRBV9
J: TRBJ1-4
size: many
D: .
CDR3: CASSGGETNSNEKLFF
DNA: TGTGCCAGCAGCGGAGGAGAGACCAACTCTAATGAAAAACTGTTTTTT

V: TRBV20-1
J: TRBJ2-4
size: many
D: .
CDR3: CSARRQARPLAKNIQYF
DNA: TGCAGTGCTAGACGACAGGCCCGACCGCTAGCCAAAAACATTCAGTACTTC

V: TRBV7-8
J: TRBJ2-2
size: many
D: .
CDR3: CASKGPTNTGELFF
DNA: TGTGCCAGCAAGGGACCGACGAACACCGGGGAGCTGTTTTTT

V: TRBV12-3/TRBV12-4
J: TRBJ1-1
size: few
D: .
CDR3: CASDAGVGRMNTEAFF
DNA: TGTGCCAGCGACGCCGGGGTAGGACGCATGAACACTGAAGCTTTCTTT

V: TRBV10-3
J: TRBJ1-6
size: many
D: .
CDR3: CAISEAGDNSPLHF
DNA: TGTGCCATCAGTGAGGCAGGGGATAATTCACCCCTCCACTTT